This T cell receptor beta chain was obtained from a study of T-cell reconstitution after alpha-beta-depleted transplantation in children. Study outcomes and limitations: Some patients showed high day-60 TCRbeta diversity, which derived from surviving recipient T cells and thymic progenitors. Newly made T cells mostly supplied T-cell counts and diversity one year after transplant. Roughly two months post-transplant, alpha-beta T cells reportedly originated from several hundred graft clones that had expanded.

Unique molecular identifiers were incorporated during preparation of the TCRbeta library. TCRdb processed the PCR reads anew with MiXCR; each CDR3 protein has one entry. In the table there are about 290,000 distinct CDR3 sequences, around 9.1% of which are singletons. This clonotype appeared many times. Its target is not known. This CDR3 has 15 residues. V shed 3 bases and J shed 4 bases, with 15 bases lying between them. Germline CDR1 SEHNR, CDR2 FQNEAQ (reference sequence). Specimen: PBMCs, collected before TCRalphabeta/CD19-depleted stem cell transplant. The origin of this receptor is a boy in the first two years of life with acute myeloid leukemia, due to receive a stem cell transplant. The chain joins TRBV7-9 to TRBJ2-5; TRBD2 is a possible D gene (8 bases). CDR3 residues: CASSFLRGTRETQYF. The CDR3 DNA reads as TGTGCCAGCAGCTTCCTCAGGGGGACTAGAGAGACCCAGTACTTC. Using reference TRBV7-9 and TRBJ2-5 for the parts outside the CDR3, the full variable domain is DTGVSQNPRHKITKRGQNVTFRCDPISEHNRLYWYRQTLGQGPEFLTYFQNEAQLEKSRLLSDRFSAERPKGSFSTLEIQRTEQGDSAMYLCASSFLRGTRETQYFGPGTRLLVL.